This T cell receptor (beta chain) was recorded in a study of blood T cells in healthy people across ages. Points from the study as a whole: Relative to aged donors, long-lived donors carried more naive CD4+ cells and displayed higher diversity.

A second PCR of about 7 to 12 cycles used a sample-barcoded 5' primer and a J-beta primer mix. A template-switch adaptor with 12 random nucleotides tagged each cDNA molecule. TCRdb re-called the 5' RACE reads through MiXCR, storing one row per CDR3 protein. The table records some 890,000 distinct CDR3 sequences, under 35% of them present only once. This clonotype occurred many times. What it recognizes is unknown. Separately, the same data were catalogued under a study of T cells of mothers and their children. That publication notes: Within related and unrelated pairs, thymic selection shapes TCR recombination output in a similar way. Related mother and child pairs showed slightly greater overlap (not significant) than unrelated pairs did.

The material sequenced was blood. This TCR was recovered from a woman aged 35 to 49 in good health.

The DNA for the CDR3 is TGTGCCAGCAGTGACCAGGGGATGGTAGCCAAAAACATTCAGTACTTC. Its protein product is CASSDQGMVAKNIQYF. The chain is built from TRBV25-1 and TRBJ2-4; possible D gene TRBD1, 6 bases. The CDR3 consists of 16 residues. V was cut by 3 bases and J by 0 bases, with 12 bases left in between. Germline V gene sequence: CDR1 MGHDK, CDR2 SYGVNS.